These 17 T cell receptor beta chains came from one sample sequenced in a study of blood T cell repertoires in COVID-19. This table comes from immunoSEQ multiplex PCR, and its TCRdb copy is limited to in-frame clones, with some not included. The sample lists 160,000 or so clones, 80% occurring once. Sequencing input: PBMCs or T cells enriched from blood (not recorded which). These receptor sequences come from a woman between 55 and 75 years old who had recovered from COVID-19.

The V call is TRBV5-6, the J call TRBJ1-5; no firm D call. Deletions cut 2 bases from V and 11 bases from J, with 14 bases between. Per germline, CDR1 SGHDT and CDR2 YYEEEE. The CDR3 is 13 amino acids. The CDR3 sequence is CASSFARDGTQHF. In nucleotides, the CDR3 is TGTGCCAGCAGCTTTGCGAGAGACGGGACCCAGCATTTT.

CDR3 region: CAISEGQVNQPQHF. The CDR3 nucleotides read TGTGCCATCAGTGAGGGTCAGGTTAATCAGCCCCAGCATTTT. The chain recombines TRBV10-3 with TRBJ1-5; D gene uncertain. The germline V gene has CDR1 ENHRY and CDR2 SYGVKD. Deletions cut 2 bases from V and 4 bases from J, with 9 bases between. The CDR3 extends over 14 amino acids.

This rearrangement joins TRBV24-1 to TRBJ1-6, with D possibly TRBD1 on 6 matching bases. The CDR3 has 15 residues. Germline CDR1 KGHDR, CDR2 SFDVKD. V shed 0 bases and J shed 10 bases, with 12 bases lying between them. In nucleotides, the CDR3 is TGTGCCACCAGTGATTTGTCAGGGGCAAGGTCACCCCTCCACTTT. Its protein is CATSDLSGARSPLHF.

The J gene is TRBJ1-3, the V gene TRBV10-2; D perhaps matches TRBD1 (5 bases). Germline CDR1 is WSHSY and CDR2 is SAAADI. This CDR3 comprises 15 residues. V lost 7 bases to trimming and J lost 0 bases, with 13 bases between them. CDR3: CASTPGDSSGNTIYF. CDR3 sequence (DNA): TGCGCCAGCACCCCTGGAGACAGCTCTGGAAACACCATATATTTT.

The rearrangement uses TRBV30 and TRBJ1-1; D possibly corresponds to TRBD1 (6 bases). The CDR3 loop spans 17 amino acids. V lost 3 bases and J lost 6, with 26 bases in between. Germline V gives CDR1 GTSNPN, CDR2 SVGIG (reference sequence). CDR3 in amino acids: CAWRDRHRVETFAEAFF. The CDR3 coding sequence is TGTGCCTGGAGGGACCGACACAGGGTTGAGACCTTCGCTGAAGCTTTCTTT.

This CDR3 reads CASSAGTGSEKLFF. The CDR3 nucleotides are TGTGCCAGCAGCGCCGGGACAGGGAGCGAAAAACTGTTTTTT. The V and J genes are TRBV5-6 and TRBJ1-4, with 9 positions matching TRBD1. The V gene's germline CDR1 is SGHDT and CDR2 YYEEEE. V was clipped by 4 bases and J by 8 bases; unmatched bases: 6. CDR3 length equals 14 residues.

The rearrangement uses TRBV11-2 and TRBJ1-6; TRBD1 is a possible D gene (5 bases). Germline CDR1 is SGHAT and CDR2 is FQNNGV. The length of the CDR3 is 15 residues. The germline V and J ends were trimmed by 6 bases and 4 bases, with 13 bases remaining between them. This CDR3 reads CASRLTTVYNSPLHF. In DNA, the CDR3 is TGTGCCAGCAGACTTACGACAGTTTATAATTCACCCCTCCACTTT.

This sequence joins TRBV3-1 (or the pseudogene TRBV3-2) and TRBJ2-7, with D uncertain. The CDR3 length is 13 residues. V gave up 4 bases and J gave up 0 bases, with 7 bases separating them. Germline-derived CDR1 and CDR2 are LGHDT and YNNKEL (reference sequence). As DNA, the CDR3 is TGTGCCAGCAGCCCAAGCTACTCCTACGAGCAGTACTTC. The encoded protein is CASSPSYSYEQYF.

V usage is TRBV9 and J usage is TRBJ1-3; D is unresolved. V gave up 3 bases and J gave up 0 bases, with 10 bases separating them. The CDR3 covers 15 residues. Germline loops: CDR1 SGDLS, CDR2 YYNGEE. For the CDR3, the DNA is TGTGCCAGCAGCGGAGGAGAACGCTCTGGAAACACCATATATTTT. As protein: CASSGGERSGNTIYF.

This chain joins TRBV5-4 and TRBJ2-5; 8 positions agree with TRBD1. Germline V gene data show CDR1 as SGHNT and CDR2 as YYREEE (reference sequence). Unmatched junction bases numbered 5, after V lost 4 bases and J lost 3 bases. The CDR3 is 14 residues long. CDR3 sequence reads: CASSGGQAEETQYF. CDR3 DNA sequence: TGTGCCAGCAGCGGGGGACAGGCGGAAGAGACCCAGTACTTC.

The V and J genes are TRBV27 and TRBJ1-1, with a weak D call TRBD1 (5 bases). CDR1 is MNHEY and CDR2 is SMNVEV in the germline V gene (reference sequence). The CDR3 has 13 residues. V lost 4 bases and J 5 bases, leaving 11 bases between the germline ends. CDR3 loop: CASSSLRGTEAFF. CDR3 sequence (DNA): TGTGCCAGCAGTTCATTACGGGGGACTGAAGCTTTCTTT.

V gene TRBV7-8 combines with J gene TRBJ1-2; 10 bases are a match to TRBD1. Per germline, CDR1 SGHVS and CDR2 FQNEAQ. Losses at the gene ends were 5 bases for V and 7 bases for J; bases not matched to a gene: 1. This CDR3 is built from 12 residues. Written as DNA, the CDR3 is TGTGCCAGCAGCCGGGACAGGGGTGGCTACACCTTC. Amino acids: CASSRDRGGYTF. Complete variable domain (other parts from reference TRBV7-8 and TRBJ1-2): GAGVSQSPRYKVAKRGQDVALRCDPISGHVSLFWYQQALGQGPEFLTYFQNEAQLDKSGLPSDRFFAERPEGSVSTLKIQRTQQEDSAVYLCASSRDRGGYTFGSGTRLTVV.

The V gene is TRBV5-1, the J gene TRBJ2-2, with 12 bases that match TRBD2. The CDR3 length is 18 residues. CDR1 is SGHRS and CDR2 is YFSETQ in the germline V gene. The V segment lost 4 bases and the J segment 3 bases; nucleotides outside the gene matches: 10. CDR3 sequence reads: CASSLGLAGTPDTGELFF. The CDR3 DNA reads as TGCGCCAGCAGCCTAGGACTAGCGGGGACCCCCGACACCGGGGAGCTGTTTTTT.

This clone was recorded a few times. The chain uses TRBV30 and TRBJ2-7; 8 positions agree with TRBD1. This CDR3 is built from 14 residues. Unmatched junction bases numbered 8, after V lost 3 bases and J lost 4 bases. CDR1 is GTSNPN and CDR2 is SVGIG in the germline V gene (reference sequence). The CDR3 coding sequence is TGTGCCTGGAGGAACAGGGGGTTCCCTTACGAGCAGTACTTC. It is translated as CAWRNRGFPYEQYF.

In its sample, this clone was seen a few times. This chain uses TRBV29-1 with TRBJ2-1; TRBD2 aligns across 7 bases. After removal of 3 bases from V and 10 bases from J, the junction contained 12 bases not matched to a gene. Per the germline V gene, CDR1 is SQVTM and CDR2 is ANQGSEA. The CDR3 has 14 amino acids. CDR3 loop: CSVESRGSRGEQFF. CDR3 DNA: TGCAGCGTTGAGTCGCGGGGGAGCCGCGGGGAGCAGTTCTTC.

CDR3 sequence reads: CASSAGDSAVQYF. The CDR3 bases are TGTGCCAGCAGCGCAGGGGACAGCGCGGTGCAGTACTTC. The chain employs TRBV11-3 and TRBJ2-7; 7 bases agree with TRBD1. CDR3 length: 13 amino acids. CDR1 is SGHNT, CDR2 YENEEA, per germline. The V gene end was trimmed by 5 bases and the J gene end by 9 bases; junction bases not matched to a gene: 10. Full variable domain (outside the CDR3, taken from reference TRBV11-3 and TRBJ2-7): EAGVVQSPRYKIIEKKQPVAFWCNPISGHNTLYWYLQNLGQGPELLIRYENEEAVDDSQLPKDRFSAERLKGVDSTLKIQPAELGDSAVYLCASSAGDSAVQYFGPGTRLTVT.

This clone was seen just once. The chain couples TRBV2 to TRBJ2-2; D might be TRBD1 (6 bases). Germline V CDR1 and CDR2: SNHLY, FYNNEI. V lost 6 bases and J lost 0, with 11 bases in between. CDR3 length equals 15 residues. Here the CDR3 DNA reads TGTGCCAGCAGCCGGACAGAGCCGAACACCGGGGAGCTGTTTTTT. It yields the protein CASSRTEPNTGELFF.